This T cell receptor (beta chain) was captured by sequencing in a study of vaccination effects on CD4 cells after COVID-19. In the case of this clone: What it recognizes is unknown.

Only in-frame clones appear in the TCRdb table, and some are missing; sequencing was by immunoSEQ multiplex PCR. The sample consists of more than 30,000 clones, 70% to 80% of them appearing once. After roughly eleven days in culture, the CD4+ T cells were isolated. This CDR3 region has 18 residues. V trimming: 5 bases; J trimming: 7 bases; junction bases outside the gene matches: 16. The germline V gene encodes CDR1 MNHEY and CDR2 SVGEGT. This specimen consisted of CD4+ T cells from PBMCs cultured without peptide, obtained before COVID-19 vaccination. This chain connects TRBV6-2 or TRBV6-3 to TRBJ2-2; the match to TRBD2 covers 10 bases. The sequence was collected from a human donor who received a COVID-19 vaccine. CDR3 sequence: CASSTTGIAGGNYGELFF. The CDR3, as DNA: TGTGCCAGCAGTACAACGGGTATAGCGGGAGGTAACTACGGGGAGCTGTTTTTT.